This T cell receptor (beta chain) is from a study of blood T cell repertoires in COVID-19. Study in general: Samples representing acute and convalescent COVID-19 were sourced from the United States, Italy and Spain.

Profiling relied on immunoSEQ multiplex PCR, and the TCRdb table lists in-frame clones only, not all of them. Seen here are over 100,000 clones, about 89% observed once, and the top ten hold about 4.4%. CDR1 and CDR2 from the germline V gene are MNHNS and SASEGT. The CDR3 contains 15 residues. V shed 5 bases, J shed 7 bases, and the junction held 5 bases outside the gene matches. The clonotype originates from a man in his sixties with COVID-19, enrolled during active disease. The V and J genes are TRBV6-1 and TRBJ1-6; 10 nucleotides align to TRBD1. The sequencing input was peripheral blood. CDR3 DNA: TGTGCCAGCAGTCAAGGACAGGGGGGAAATTCACCCCTCCACTTT. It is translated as CASSQGQGGNSPLHF.